This TCR beta chain was sequenced for a study of T cell responses to AZD1222 COVID-19 vaccine. Study summary: Whether given at about 4 or about 12 weeks, second doses were pooled.

Worth noting for this clone: The antigen is undetermined.

Some clones are missing from TCRdb's copy, which holds only in-frame ones; the method was immunoSEQ multiplex PCR. Here the sample spans around 180,000 clones, 80% to 90% being singletons. Study observations and caveats: Breadth and depth of Spike-specific TCRs rose after two AZD1222 doses. The CD4 TCRs associated with vaccination extended across spike and predominated at 160-218 and 743-854.

The sample was peripheral blood, taken on day 0 of AZD1222 vaccination. This receptor was identified in an adult in good health.

CDR3 loop: CASSRGHQETQYF. As DNA, the CDR3 is TGTGCCAGCAGCCGGGGGCACCAAGAGACCCAGTACTTC. The chain combines TRBV5-6 with TRBJ2-5; D may be TRBD1 or TRBD2 (6 bases each). The CDR3 has 13 residues. V gave up 4 bases and J gave up 0 bases, with 7 bases separating them. Germline V lookup: CDR1 SGHDT, CDR2 YYEEEE. The entire variable domain, with the rest obtained from reference TRBV5-6 and TRBJ2-5, is as follows: DAGVTQSPTHLIKTRGQQVTLRCSPKSGHDTVSWYQQALGQGPQFIFQYYEEEERQRGNFPDRFSGHQFPNYSSELNVNALLLGDSALYLCASSRGHQETQYFGPGTRLLVL.